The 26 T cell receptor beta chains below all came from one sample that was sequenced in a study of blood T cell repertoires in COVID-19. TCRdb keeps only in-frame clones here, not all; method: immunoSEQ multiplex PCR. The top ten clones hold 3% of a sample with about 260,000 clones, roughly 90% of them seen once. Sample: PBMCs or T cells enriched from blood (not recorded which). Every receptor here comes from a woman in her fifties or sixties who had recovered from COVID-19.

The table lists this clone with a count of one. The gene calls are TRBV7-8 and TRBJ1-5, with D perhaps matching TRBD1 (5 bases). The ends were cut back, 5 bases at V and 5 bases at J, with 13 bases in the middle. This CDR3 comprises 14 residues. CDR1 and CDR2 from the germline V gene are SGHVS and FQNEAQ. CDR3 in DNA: TGTGCCAGCAGCCTACGGACATATGATCAGCCCCAGCATTTT. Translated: CASSLRTYDQPQHF.

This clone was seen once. The DNA of the CDR3 is TGCGCCAGCAGCCAAGAGACAGGGTCAGGAAACACCATATATTTT. Its translation: CASSQETGSGNTIYF. The genes are TRBV4-3 and TRBJ1-3; 7 positions agree with TRBD1. V shed 0 bases and J 4 bases; nucleotides not matched to a gene: 3. Germline V lookup: CDR1 LGHNA, CDR2 YSLEER. There are 15 residues in the CDR3.

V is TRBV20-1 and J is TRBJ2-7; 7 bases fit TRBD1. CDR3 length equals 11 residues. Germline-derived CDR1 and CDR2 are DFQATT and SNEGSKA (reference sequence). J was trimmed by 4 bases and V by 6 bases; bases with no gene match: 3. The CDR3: CSAGQAYEQYF. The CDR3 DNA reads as TGCAGTGCCGGACAGGCTTACGAGCAGTACTTC.

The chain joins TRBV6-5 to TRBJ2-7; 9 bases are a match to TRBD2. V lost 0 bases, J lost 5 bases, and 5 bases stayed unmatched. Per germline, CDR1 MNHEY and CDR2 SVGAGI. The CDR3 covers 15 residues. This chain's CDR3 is CASSYSSGGPDEQYF. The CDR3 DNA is TGTGCCAGCAGTTACTCTAGCGGGGGACCAGACGAGCAGTACTTC.

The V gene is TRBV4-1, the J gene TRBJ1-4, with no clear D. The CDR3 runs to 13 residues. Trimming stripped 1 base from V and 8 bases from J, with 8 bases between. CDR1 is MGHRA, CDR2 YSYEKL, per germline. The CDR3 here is CASSQVVTEKLFF. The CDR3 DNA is TGCGCCAGCAGCCAAGTAGTGACAGAAAAACTGTTTTTT.

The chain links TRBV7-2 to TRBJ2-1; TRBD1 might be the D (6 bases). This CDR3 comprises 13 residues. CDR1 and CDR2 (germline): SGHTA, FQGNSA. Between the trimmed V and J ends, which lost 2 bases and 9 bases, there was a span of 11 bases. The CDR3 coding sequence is TGTGCCAGCAGCTTAACACAGGGCGGTGAGCAGTTCTTC. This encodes CASSLTQGGEQFF.

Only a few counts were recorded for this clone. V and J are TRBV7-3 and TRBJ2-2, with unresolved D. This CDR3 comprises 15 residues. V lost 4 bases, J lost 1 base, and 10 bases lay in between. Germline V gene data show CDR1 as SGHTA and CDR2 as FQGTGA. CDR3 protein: CASSSTPGNTGELFF. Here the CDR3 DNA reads TGTGCCAGCAGCTCAACCCCAGGGAACACCGGGGAGCTGTTTTTT.

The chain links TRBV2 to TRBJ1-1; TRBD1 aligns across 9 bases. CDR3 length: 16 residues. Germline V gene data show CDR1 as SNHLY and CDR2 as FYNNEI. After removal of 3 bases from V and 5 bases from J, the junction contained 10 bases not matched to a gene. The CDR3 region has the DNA TGTGCCAGCAGTGACTATGGACCGGGACAGGGAACTGAAGCTTTCTTT. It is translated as CASSDYGPGQGTEAFF.

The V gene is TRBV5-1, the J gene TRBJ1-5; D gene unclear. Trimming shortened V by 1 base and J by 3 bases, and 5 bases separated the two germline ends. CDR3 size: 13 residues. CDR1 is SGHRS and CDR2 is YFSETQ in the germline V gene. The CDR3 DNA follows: TGCGCCAGCAGCTTGACGGTCAATCAGCCCCAGCATTTT. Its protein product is CASSLTVNQPQHF. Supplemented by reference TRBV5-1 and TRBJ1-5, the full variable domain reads KAGVTQTPRYLIKTRGQQVTLSCSPISGHRSVSWYQQTPGQGLQFLFEYFSETQRNKGNFPGRFSGRQFSNSRSEMNVSTLELGDSALYLCASSLTVNQPQHFGDGTRLSIL.

DNA for the CDR3: TGTGCCAGCAGCTCGGTGAGGGGAGGAGTAGAAAAACTGTTTTTT. As protein: CASSSVRGGVEKLFF. The J gene is TRBJ1-4, the V gene TRBV5-6; D may be TRBD1 (5 bases). Germline-derived CDR1 and CDR2 are SGHDT and YYEEEE. This CDR3 has 15 residues. With 3 bases removed from V and 8 bases from J, the gap between germline ends came to 17 bases.

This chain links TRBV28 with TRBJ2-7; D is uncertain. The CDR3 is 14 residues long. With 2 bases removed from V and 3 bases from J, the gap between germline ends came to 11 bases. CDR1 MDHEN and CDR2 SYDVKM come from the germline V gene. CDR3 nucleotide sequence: TGTGCCAGCAGTTTAGCGGCCAGTGTCTACGAGCAGTACTTC. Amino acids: CASSLAASVYEQYF.

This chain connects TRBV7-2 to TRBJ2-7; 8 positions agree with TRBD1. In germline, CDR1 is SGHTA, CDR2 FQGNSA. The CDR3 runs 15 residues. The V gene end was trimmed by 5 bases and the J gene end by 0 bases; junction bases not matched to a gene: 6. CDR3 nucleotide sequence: TGTGCCAGCAGCCCCGTGACAGGGGCCTCCTACGAGCAGTACTTC. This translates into CASSPVTGASYEQYF.

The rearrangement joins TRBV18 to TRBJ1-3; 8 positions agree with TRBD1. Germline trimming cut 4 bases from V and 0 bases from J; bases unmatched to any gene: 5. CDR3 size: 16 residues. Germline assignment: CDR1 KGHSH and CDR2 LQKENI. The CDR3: CASSQGTGGSGNTIYF. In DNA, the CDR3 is TGTGCCAGCTCACAAGGTACAGGGGGCTCTGGAAACACCATATATTTT.

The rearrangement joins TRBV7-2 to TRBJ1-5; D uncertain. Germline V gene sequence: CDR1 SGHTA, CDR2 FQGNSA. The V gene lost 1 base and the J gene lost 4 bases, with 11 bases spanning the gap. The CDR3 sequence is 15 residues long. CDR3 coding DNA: TGTGCCAGCAGCTTAGACAGCGGCCCAAATCAGCCCCAGCATTTT. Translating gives CASSLDSGPNQPQHF.

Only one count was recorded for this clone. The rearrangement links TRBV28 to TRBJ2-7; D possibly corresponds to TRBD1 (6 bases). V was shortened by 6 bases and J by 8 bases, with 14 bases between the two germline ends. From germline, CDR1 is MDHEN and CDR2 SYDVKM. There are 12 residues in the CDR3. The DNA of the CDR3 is TGTGCCAGCAGCGTCTCAGGGGAAAAGCAGTACTTC. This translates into CASSVSGEKQYF.

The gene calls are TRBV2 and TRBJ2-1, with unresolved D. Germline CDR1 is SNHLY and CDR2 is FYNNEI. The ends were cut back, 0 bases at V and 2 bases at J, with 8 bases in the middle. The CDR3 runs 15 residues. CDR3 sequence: CASSEAGGPYNEQFF. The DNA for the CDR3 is TGTGCCAGCAGTGAAGCAGGCGGTCCCTACAATGAGCAGTTCTTC.

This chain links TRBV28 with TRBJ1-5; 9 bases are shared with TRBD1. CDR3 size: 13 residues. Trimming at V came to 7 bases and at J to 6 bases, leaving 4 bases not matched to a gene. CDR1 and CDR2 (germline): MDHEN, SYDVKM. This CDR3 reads CASTGTGTQPQHF. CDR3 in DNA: TGTGCCAGCACCGGGACAGGGACTCAGCCCCAGCATTTT.

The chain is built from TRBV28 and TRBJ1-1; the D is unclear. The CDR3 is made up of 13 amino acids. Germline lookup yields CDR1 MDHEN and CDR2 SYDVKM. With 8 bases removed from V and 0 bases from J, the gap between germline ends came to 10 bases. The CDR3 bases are TGTGCCAGCCGGGGAAAGTTGAACACTGAAGCTTTCTTT. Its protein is CASRGKLNTEAFF.

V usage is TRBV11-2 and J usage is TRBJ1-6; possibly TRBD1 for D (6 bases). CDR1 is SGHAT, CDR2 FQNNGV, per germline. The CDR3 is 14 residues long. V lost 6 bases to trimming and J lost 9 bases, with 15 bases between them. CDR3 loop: CASRSYQGSSPLHF. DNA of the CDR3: TGTGCCAGCAGATCGTACCAGGGGTCTTCACCCCTCCACTTT.

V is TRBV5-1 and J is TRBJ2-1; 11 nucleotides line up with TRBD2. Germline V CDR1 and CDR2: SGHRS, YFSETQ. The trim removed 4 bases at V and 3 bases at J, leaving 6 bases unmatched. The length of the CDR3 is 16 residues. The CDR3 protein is CASSAGTSGRYNEQFF. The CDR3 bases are TGCGCCAGCAGCGCCGGGACTAGCGGCCGCTACAATGAGCAGTTCTTC.

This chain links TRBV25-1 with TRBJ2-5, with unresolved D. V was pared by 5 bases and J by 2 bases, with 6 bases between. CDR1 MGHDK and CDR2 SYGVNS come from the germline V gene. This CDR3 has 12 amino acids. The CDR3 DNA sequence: TGTGCCAGCAGTTTGAGACAAGAGACCCAGTACTTC. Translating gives CASSLRQETQYF.

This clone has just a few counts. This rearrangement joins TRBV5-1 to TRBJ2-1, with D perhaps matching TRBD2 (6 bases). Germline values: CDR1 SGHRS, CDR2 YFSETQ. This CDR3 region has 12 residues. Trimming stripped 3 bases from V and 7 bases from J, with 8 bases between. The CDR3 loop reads CASSWRGNEQFF. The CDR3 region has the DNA TGCGCCAGCAGCTGGAGGGGTAATGAGCAGTTCTTC.

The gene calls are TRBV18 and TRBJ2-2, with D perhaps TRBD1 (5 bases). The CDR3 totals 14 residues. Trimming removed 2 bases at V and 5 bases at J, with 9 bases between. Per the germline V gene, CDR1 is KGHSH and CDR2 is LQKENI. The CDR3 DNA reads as TGTGCCAGCTCACCAGACAGTTGGACCGGGGAGCTGTTTTTT. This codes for CASSPDSWTGELFF.

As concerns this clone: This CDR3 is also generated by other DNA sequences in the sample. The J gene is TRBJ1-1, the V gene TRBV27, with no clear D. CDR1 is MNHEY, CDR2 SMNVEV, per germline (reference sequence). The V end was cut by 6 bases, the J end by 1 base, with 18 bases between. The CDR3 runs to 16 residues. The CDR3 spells CASSPSGMVQNTEAFF. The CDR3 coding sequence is TGTGCCAGCAGCCCATCGGGAATGGTGCAGAACACTGAAGCTTTCTTT.

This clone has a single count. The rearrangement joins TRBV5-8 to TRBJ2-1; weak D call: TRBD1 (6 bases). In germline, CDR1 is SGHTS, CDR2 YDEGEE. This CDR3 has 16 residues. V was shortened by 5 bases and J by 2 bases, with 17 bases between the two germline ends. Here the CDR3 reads CASRPGQRITYNEQFF. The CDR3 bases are TGTGCCAGCAGACCCGGACAGAGGATTACCTACAATGAGCAGTTCTTC.

CDR3 bases: TGCGCCAGCAGCCAACAGGACATCAGCTCCTATAATTCACCCCTCCACTTT. It encodes CASSQQDISSYNSPLHF. The V gene is TRBV4-3, the J gene TRBJ1-6, with a weak D call TRBD1 (5 bases). V shed 2 bases and J shed 0 bases, with 11 bases lying between them. The CDR3 length is 17 residues. Germline V gene data show CDR1 as LGHNA and CDR2 as YSLEER.